This TCR beta chain was sequenced during a study of patients and donors after allogeneic stem cell transplantation. This clonotype was recorded at least ten times. TCRdb passed the RT-PCR reads through MiXCR, listing each CDR3 protein once. The table has around 82,000 distinct CDR3 sequences, roughly 5.2% seen once. The germline CDR1 and CDR2 sequences are MNHEY and SMNVEV (reference sequence). Deletions cut 0 bases from V and 3 bases from J, with 9 bases between. The CDR3 contains 16 residues. This chain joins TRBV27 and TRBJ1-6; tentative D call: TRBD1 (5 bases). Material for sequencing was blood, either unsorted or a sorted T cell fraction (not recorded which). The TCR originated in a human donor who was either an allogeneic HSCT recipient or a stem cell or donor lymphocyte infusion donor (not recorded which). It is not recorded whose cells these are; they may come from a transplant donor. CDR3 nucleotide sequence: TGTGCCAGCAGTTTATCAGGGGTTCACTATAATTCACCCCTCCACTTT. Encoded protein: CASSLSGVHYNSPLHF.